The clone carrying this TCR beta chain was seen a few times. Its antigen remains unknown. Specified time point: week 35, safety follow-up. Every single dose of the vaccine, 300 ug of mutant IDH1 20-mer peptide, came with topical imiquimod. Sequencing used immunoSEQ multiplex PCR; TCRdb keeps in-frame clones, though not all of them. The repertoire holds 25,000 to 40,000 clones, with around 80% as singletons. CDR3 size: 13 residues. The V and J ends lost 1 base and 4 bases respectively, with 7 bases between them. Germline V gives CDR1 SGHVS, CDR2 FQNEAQ. This entry comes from a study of a mutant IDH1 vaccine in newly diagnosed glioma. Background on the study: Treated patients showed a male proportion of about 60%, a female proportion of about 38%, and a mean age of around 40 years.

The sample in question was PBMCs, obtained from a glioma patient whose treatment included an IDH1 peptide vaccine. This receptor was identified in a woman aged 40 to 55 with glioma. The V gene is TRBV7-8, the J gene TRBJ1-1; D is undetermined. In nucleotides, the CDR3 is TGTGCCAGCAGCTTAGGGGCGGGCACTGAAGCTTTCTTT. Protein sequence: CASSLGAGTEAFF.